This entry lists 7 T cell receptor beta chains sequenced from one sample in a study of shared clonotypes between healthy human individuals (dated by TCRdb to about 2020). Libraries were constructed by the immunoSEQ multiplex PCR assay. TCRdb retrieved this table from immuneACCESS and kept in-frame rearrangements only. Not all clones are present; in checked studies, unresolved V genes account for under half, and no reason is known for the remainder. The sample table records about 990,000 clones; 78% of these occur just once. The ten largest clones capture roughly 0.65% of the sample. The specimen sequenced was memory CD4+ T cells from PBMCs. The sample's cell subset or site label is to be understood as: CD45RA-negative fraction. These receptors all stem from a man between 18 and 29 years old in good health. Some clones in this sample may be carry-over from other donors' samples.

This clone was recorded a few times. V is TRBV10-1 and J is TRBJ2-5, with 7 bases that match TRBD1. CDR3 length equals 18 residues. The J segment lost 0 bases and the V segment lost 3 bases, leaving 13 bases of the junction unmatched. Germline V gene lookup returns CDR1 WNHNN and CDR2 SYGVQD (reference sequence). The CDR3 protein is CASSDSSLTGPNQETQYF. The DNA for the CDR3 is TGCGCCAGCAGTGATTCATCACTGACAGGGCCGAACCAAGAGACCCAGTACTTC.

The CDR3 DNA follows: TGTGCAAGTTGGCCAGAAGGGGGGGCGCAGTATTTT. It encodes CASWPEGGAQYF. J is TRBJ2-3 and V is TRBV12-2; the D segment call TRBD2 is taken from the table without a DNA check. TRBV12-2 is an annotated pseudogene. The CDR3 runs 12 residues.

This clone was counted between two and nine times. The gene calls are TRBV11-1 and TRBJ2-5; D call uncertain. The CDR3 consists of 17 residues. V lost 1 base and J 1 base, leaving 16 bases between the germline ends. CDR1 and CDR2 (germline): SGHAT, FQDESV (reference sequence). The CDR3 loop reads CASSLGLTGNGQETQYF. CDR3 DNA sequence: TGTGCCAGCAGCTTAGGGCTAACGGGTAATGGCCAAGAGACCCAGTACTTC. The full variable domain, in which reference TRBV11-1 and TRBJ2-5 provide the parts outside the CDR3, is EAEVAQSPRYKITEKSQAVAFWCDPISGHATLYWYRQILGQGPELLVQFQDESVVDDSQLPKDRFSAERLKGVDSTLKIQPAELGDSAMYLCASSLGLTGNGQETQYFGPGTRLLVL.

The chain employs TRBV18 and TRBJ2-2, with 14 nucleotides matching TRBD2. The CDR3 has 16 amino acids. V trimming: 6 bases; J trimming: 5 bases; junction bases outside the gene matches: 5. Looked up from germline, CDR1 is KGHSH and CDR2 is LQKENI. As DNA, the CDR3 is TGTGCCAGCTCGACCGGACTAGCGGGAGGTACCGGGGAGCTGTTTTTT. Protein product: CASSTGLAGGTGELFF. The full variable domain, in which reference TRBV18 and TRBJ2-2 provide the parts outside the CDR3, is NAGVMQNPRHLVRRRGQEARLRCSPMKGHSHVYWYRQLPEEGLKFMVYLQKENIIDESGMPKERFSAEFPKEGPSILRIQQVVRGDSAAYFCASSTGLAGGTGELFFGEGSRLTVL.

This chain links TRBV6-5 with TRBJ2-5; TRBD2 agrees at 7 bases. The V gene's germline CDR1 is MNHEY and CDR2 SVGAGI. V dropped 0 bases and J dropped 1; count of bases not matched to a gene: 5. The CDR3 is 16 amino acids. CDR3 sequence (DNA): TGTGCCAGCAGTTACTCGCTAGCGGAAACCCAAGAGACCCAGTACTTC. Residues: CASSYSLAETQETQYF.

About this clone itself: Given a far larger clone just one base away, this is likely a sequencing read error. The V and J genes are TRBV30 and TRBJ1-4; D is ambiguous. CDR3 length: 13 amino acids. Germline V lookup: CDR1 GTSNPN, CDR2 SVGIG (reference sequence). CDR3: CAWSVNSNEKLSF. The CDR3 bases are TGTGCCTGGAGTGTAAACAGCAACGAAAAACTGTCTTTT.

On this clone itself: A read error may account for a junction end that differs from germline. The J gene is TRBJ1-4, the V gene TRBV6-1, with no clear D. Per the germline V gene, CDR1 is MNHNS and CDR2 is SASEGT. The CDR3 is made up of 14 amino acids. The DNA of the CDR3 is TGTGCCAGCAGAGAAGAGCCGGGGATCGGAAAACTGTTTTTT. The encoded protein is CASREEPGIGKLFF.